A selection of T cell receptor beta chains follows, all from one sample in a study of shared clonotypes between healthy human individuals. The protocol was immunoSEQ multiplex PCR, while the TCRdb copy is restricted to in-frame clones and leaves out a portion. The repertoire includes about 2 million clones, over 85% of them detected once, and roughly 1.1% sits in the top ten. Sequenced sample: naive CD8+ T cells sorted from blood. Receptors originate from a man aged 18 to 29 in good health. The CDR3 runs from the conserved cysteine through the conserved F or W. D genes are given only for firm matches. Clone size is not always given. Where it is, it says once, few, many or a class for expanded clones.

.	TRBD2	TRBJ2-3	TRBV27	TGTGCCAGCAGTGGGACTAGCCCAGATACGCAGTATTTT	CASSGTSPDTQYF
few	.	TRBJ1-2	TRBV2	TGTGCCAGCAGCGAACGTGGCTACACCTTC	CASSERGYTF
.	.	TRBJ1-1	TRBV28	TGTGCCAGCAGTAAGGCCCCGGGAACTGAAGCTTTCTTT	CASSKAPGTEAFF
.	.	TRBJ2-3	TRBV9	TGTGCCAGCAGCCCCCCAGAGGGGGGAATAGATACGCAGTATTTT	CASSPPEGGIDTQYF
.	.	TRBJ1-6	TRBV27	TGTGCCAGCAGTTTCTCAGGGGTTGGATCACCCCTCCACTTT	CASSFSGVGSPLHF
.	.	TRBJ1-1	TRBV6-5	TGTGCCAGCAGTTACTCAAAAGGAAGCGTGGGATTTGAAGCTTTCTTT	CASSYSKGSVGFEAFF
.	TRBD1	TRBJ2-7	TRBV7-6	TGTGCCAGCAGCCCTGGACAGGGAACCGAGCAGTACTTC	CASSPGQGTEQYF
.	.	TRBJ2-2	TRBV4-1	TGCGCCAGCAGCCAAGTAACGGGCAACGGGGAGCTGTTTTTT	CASSQVTGNGELFF
.	.	TRBJ2-1	TRBV9	TGTGCCAGCAGCCCCCGTTCCTATGTGGGGGTTTACAATGAGCAGTTCTTC	CASSPRSYVGVYNEQFF
.	.	TRBJ2-1	TRBV21-1	TGTGCCAGCAGCCTTCGTAGTTGGACTAGCGAGTACAATGAGCAGTTCTTC	CASSLRSWTSEYNEQFF
.	.	TRBJ2-6	TRBV27	TGTGCCAGCAGCACAGTCTCTGGGGCCAACGTCCTGACTTTC	CASSTVSGANVLTF
once	.	TRBJ1-1	TRBV4-1	TGCGCCAGCAGCCCCCCGAATCGGGGGAAGGGGACTGAAGCTTTCTTT	CASSPPNRGKGTEAFF
.	.	TRBJ2-3	TRBV27	TGTGCCAGCAGTTGGGGCGGGACGGATACGCAGTATTTT	CASSWGGTDTQYF
.	.	TRBJ2-7	TRBV4-1	TGCGCCAGCAGCCAAGATCGGGACTCAACCTACGAGCAGTACTTC	CASSQDRDSTYEQYF
few	.	TRBJ1-1	TRBV9	TGTGCCAGCAGCGTAGCATCGCGTGATGAAGCTTTCTTT	CASSVASRDEAFF
.	TRBD1	TRBJ1-2	TRBV5-1	TGCGCCAGCAGCCACTCCGGGACAGGGTGGGACTATGGCTACACCTTC	CASSHSGTGWDYGYTF
.	TRBD1	TRBJ2-1	TRBV4-1	TGCGCCAGCAGCCACGCCGGGACAGGGGTGGCCTACAATGAGCAGTTCTTC	CASSHAGTGVAYNEQFF
.	.	TRBJ1-6	TRBV12-5	TGTGCTAGTGGTTTGTTCATCGTCCGCTCCTATAATTCACCCCTCCACTTT	CASGLFIVRSYNSPLHF
.	.	TRBJ2-1	TRBV7-9	TGTGCCAGCACACAACCCGGCGCCGGTGACAATGAGCAGTTCTTC	CASTQPGAGDNEQFF
.	.	TRBJ2-7	TRBV6-5	TGTGCCAGCAGGGGGACCAATCCCACCTACGAGCAGTACTTC	CASRGTNPTYEQYF